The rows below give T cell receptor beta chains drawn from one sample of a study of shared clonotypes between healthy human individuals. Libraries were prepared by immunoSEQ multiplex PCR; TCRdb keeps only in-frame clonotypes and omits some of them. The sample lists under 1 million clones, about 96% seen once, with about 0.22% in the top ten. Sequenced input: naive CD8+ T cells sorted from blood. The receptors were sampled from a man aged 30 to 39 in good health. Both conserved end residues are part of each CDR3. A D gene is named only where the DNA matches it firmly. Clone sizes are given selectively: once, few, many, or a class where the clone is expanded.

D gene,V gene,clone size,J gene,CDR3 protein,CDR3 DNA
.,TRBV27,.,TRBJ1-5,CASSLLAGNQPQHF,TGTGCCAGCAGTTTATTAGCGGGCAATCAGCCCCAGCATTTT
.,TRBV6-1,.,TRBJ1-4,CASSERTANIATNEKLFF,TGTGCCAGCAGTGAACGGACGGCTAATATTGCAACTAATGAAAAACTGTTTTTT
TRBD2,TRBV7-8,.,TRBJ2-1,CASSFGTSGRHYNEQFF,TGTGCCAGCAGCTTCGGGACTAGCGGGAGACACTACAATGAGCAGTTCTTC
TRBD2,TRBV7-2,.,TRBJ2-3,CASSLGLADSTDTQYF,TGTGCCAGCAGCTTAGGACTAGCGGATAGCACAGATACGCAGTATTTT
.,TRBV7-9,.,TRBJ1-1,CASSLADSRGPEAFF,TGTGCCAGCAGCTTAGCAGACAGCCGAGGACCTGAAGCTTTCTTT
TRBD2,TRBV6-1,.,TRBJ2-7,CASSEGLADPGYEQYF,TGTGCCAGCAGTGAAGGTCTAGCGGACCCTGGGTACGAGCAGTACTTC
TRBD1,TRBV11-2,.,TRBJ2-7,CASCLWAGGIYEQYF,TGTGCCAGTTGTTTATGGGCAGGGGGAATCTACGAGCAGTACTTC
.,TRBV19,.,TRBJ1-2,CASTPGYGYTF,TGTGCCAGTACGCCGGGCTATGGCTACACCTTC
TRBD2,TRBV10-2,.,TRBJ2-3,CASRETSGARYDTTDTQYF,TGCGCCAGCAGGGAGACTAGCGGGGCTAGATACGATACCACAGATACGCAGTATTTT
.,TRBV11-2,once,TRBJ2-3,CASSLGVGGTDTQYF,TGTGCCAGCAGCTTGGGGGTTGGCGGCACAGATACGCAGTATTTT
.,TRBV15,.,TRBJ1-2,CATSRVEGVIGYTF,TGTGCCACCAGCAGAGTCGAGGGGGTCATTGGCTACACCTTC
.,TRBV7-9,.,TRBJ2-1,CASSTWGDKTRYNEQFF,TGTGCCAGCAGCACATGGGGAGACAAGACGCGCTACAATGAGCAGTTCTTC
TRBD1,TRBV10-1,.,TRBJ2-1,CASSAGTGGLDEQFF,TGCGCCAGCAGTGCCGGGACAGGGGGCCTCGATGAGCAGTTCTTC
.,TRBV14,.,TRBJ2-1,CASSQGVWTEQFF,TGTGCCAGCAGCCAAGGGGTTTGGACGGAGCAGTTCTTC
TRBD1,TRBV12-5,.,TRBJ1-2,CASGLGQGFYGYTF,TGTGCTAGTGGTTTGGGACAGGGTTTCTATGGCTACACCTTC
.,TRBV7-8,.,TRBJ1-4,CASGREEEKLFF,TGTGCCAGTGGGCGGGAGGAAGAAAAACTGTTTTTT
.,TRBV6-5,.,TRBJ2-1,CASSLTSAREQFF,TGTGCCAGCAGCCTCACCAGCGCTAGAGAGCAGTTCTTC
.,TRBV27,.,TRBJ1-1,CASSDSHVRGMNTEAFF,TGTGCCAGCAGTGATTCTCACGTGAGGGGAATGAACACTGAAGCTTTCTTT
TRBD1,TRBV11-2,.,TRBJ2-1,CASSPRDRGPNEQFF,TGTGCCAGCAGCCCGCGGGACAGGGGGCCGAATGAGCAGTTCTTC
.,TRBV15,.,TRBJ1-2,CATSRDYRAVDGYTF,TGTGCCACCAGCAGAGATTATAGGGCAGTAGATGGCTACACCTTC
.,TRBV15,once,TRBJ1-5,CATSRDRGTNQPQHF,TGTGCCACCAGCAGAGATCGGGGGACCAATCAGCCCCAGCATTTT
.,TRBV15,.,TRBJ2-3,CATSRDGLEEDTDTQYF,TGTGCCACCAGCAGAGACGGGCTTGAAGAGGACACAGATACGCAGTATTTT
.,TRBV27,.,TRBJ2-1,CASSLSLDWSSYNEQFF,TGTGCCAGCAGTTTATCGCTTGACTGGAGCTCCTACAATGAGCAGTTCTTC